This T cell receptor (beta chain) was sequenced for a study of T-cell memory formation after mild COVID-19. Each CDR3 protein gets one entry after TCRdb re-called the 5' RACE reads with MiXCR. This table has under 400,000 distinct CDR3 sequences, around 27% appearing once. CDR1 is DFQATT, CDR2 SNEGSKA, per germline (reference sequence). J gave up 0 bases and V 0 bases, and 8 bases lay outside the gene matches. The CDR3 length is 19 residues. This clonotype was observed a handful of times. The chain links TRBV20-1 to TRBJ2-5; 15 bases map to TRBD2. The sequencing sample was made of PBMCs or a T cell subset sorted from them (not recorded which). This clonotype was sampled from an adult woman who had mild COVID-19 (a few samples of this study predate the infection). Cell type and time point are not known. The chain's CDR3 is CSARDPMGLAGGHQETQYF. CDR3 nucleotide sequence: TGCAGTGCTAGAGATCCTATGGGACTAGCGGGGGGACACCAAGAGACCCAGTACTTC.